This T cell receptor (beta chain) stems from a study of T cell repertoires in cytomegalovirus infection. About the study: HLA-B-restricted CMV epitopes that are well studied were used alongside recently identified HLA-C-restricted ones. Matching HLA type, along with CMV infection, was indicated by public TCR beta signatures. Study conclusions and caveats: Identification of carriers of CMV plus the relevant HLA was performed using cumulative public TCR beta family frequency.

In its sample, this clonotype was seen many times. The antigen is undetermined. TCRdb reprocessed the reads via MiXCR and lists one record per CDR3 protein. The sample has fewer than 1,000,000 distinct CDR3 sequences, around 32% seen once. V lost 4 bases, J lost 2 bases, and 16 bases lay in between. CDR3 length: 16 amino acids. Germline CDR1 SGDLS, CDR2 YYNGEE. The chain links TRBV9 to TRBJ1-5; D is ambiguous. This TCR derives from a human donor in good health (CMV status not recorded). Some clones in this sample may be carry-over from other donors' samples. The sequences come from cultured CD8+ T cells from PBMCs, collected from culture after CMV antigen stimulation. The CDR3 DNA reads TGTGCCAGCAGCCCCGGCCTAAACAGCCGCAATCAGCCCCAGCATTTT. Amino acids: CASSPGLNSRNQPQHF.